This T cell receptor beta chain appears in the sequencing data of a study of blood T cell repertoires in COVID-19. For the study at large: The cDNA or gDNA used as material had been derived from T cells, B-cell-depleted T cells, or PBMCs.

This CDR3 has 15 residues. The V and J ends lost 9 bases and 5 bases, in that order; junction bases with no gene match: 10. CDR1 and CDR2 (germline): ENHRY, SYGVKD. Some clones are missing from TCRdb's copy, which holds only in-frame ones; the method was immunoSEQ multiplex PCR. The repertoire holds about 230,000 clones, with about 90% as singletons. Material: PBMCs or T cells enriched from blood (not recorded which). This receptor was obtained from a young woman with acute COVID-19. The gene calls are TRBV10-3 and TRBJ1-5; 10 bases fit TRBD1. CDR3 protein: CAIRQGTGAHQPQHF. In DNA form, the CDR3 reads TGTGCCATACGACAGGGGACAGGGGCCCATCAGCCCCAGCATTTT.